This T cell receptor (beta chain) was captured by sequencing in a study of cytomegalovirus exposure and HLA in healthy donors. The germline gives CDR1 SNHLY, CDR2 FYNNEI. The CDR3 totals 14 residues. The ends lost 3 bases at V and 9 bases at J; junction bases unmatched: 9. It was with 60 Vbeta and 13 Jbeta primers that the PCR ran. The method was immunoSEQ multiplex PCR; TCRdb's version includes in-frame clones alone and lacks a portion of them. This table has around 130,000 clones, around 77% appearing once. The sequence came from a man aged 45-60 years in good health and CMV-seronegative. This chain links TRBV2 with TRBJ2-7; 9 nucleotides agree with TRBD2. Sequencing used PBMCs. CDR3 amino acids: CASSDSASGKMQYF. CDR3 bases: TGTGCCAGCAGTGATTCGGCTAGCGGGAAGATGCAGTACTTC.